This T cell receptor beta chain was documented in a study of blood T cell repertoires in COVID-19. Turning to the study itself: The analysed material was cDNA or gDNA that came from T cells, B-cell-depleted T cells, or PBMCs.

CDR3 size: 13 residues. The germline V gene encodes CDR1 SGHNT and CDR2 YENEEA. V was clipped by 2 bases and J by 1 base, with 5 bases between them. Measured with immunoSEQ multiplex PCR; TCRdb has only the in-frame clones, and not every one. The sample gives about 270,000 clones, about 89% of which show up once; 2% to 2.5% is in the top ten. This TCR was recovered from a woman aged 45 to 65 with acute or convalescent COVID-19. This sequence joins TRBV11-3 and TRBJ1-1; D is uncertain. Sequencing was carried out using peripheral blood. For the CDR3, the DNA is TGTGCCAGCAGCTTAAATCAGAACACTGAAGCTTTCTTT. This codes for CASSLNQNTEAFF.